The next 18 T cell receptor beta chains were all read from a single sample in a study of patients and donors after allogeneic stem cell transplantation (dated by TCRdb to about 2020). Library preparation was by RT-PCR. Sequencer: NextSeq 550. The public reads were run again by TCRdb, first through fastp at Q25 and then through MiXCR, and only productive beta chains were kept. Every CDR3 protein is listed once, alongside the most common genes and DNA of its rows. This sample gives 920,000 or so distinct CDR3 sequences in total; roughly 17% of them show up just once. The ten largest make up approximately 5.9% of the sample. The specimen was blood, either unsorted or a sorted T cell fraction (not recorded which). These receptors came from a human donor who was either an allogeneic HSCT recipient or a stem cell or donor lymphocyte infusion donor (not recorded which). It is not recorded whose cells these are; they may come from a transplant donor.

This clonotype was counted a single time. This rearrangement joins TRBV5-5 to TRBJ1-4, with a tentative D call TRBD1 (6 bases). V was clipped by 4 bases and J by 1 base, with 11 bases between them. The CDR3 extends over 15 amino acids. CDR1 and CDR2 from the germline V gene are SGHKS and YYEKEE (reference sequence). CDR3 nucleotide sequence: TGTGCCAGCAGCACAGGGACACGAACTAATGAAAAACTGTTTTTT. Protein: CASSTGTRTNEKLFF. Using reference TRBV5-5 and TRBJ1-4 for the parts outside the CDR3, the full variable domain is DAGVTQSPTHLIKTRGQQVTLRCSPISGHKSVSWYQQVLGQGPQFIFQYYEKEERGRGNFPDRFSARQFPNYSSELNVNALLLGDSALYLCASSTGTRTNEKLFFGSGTQLSVL.

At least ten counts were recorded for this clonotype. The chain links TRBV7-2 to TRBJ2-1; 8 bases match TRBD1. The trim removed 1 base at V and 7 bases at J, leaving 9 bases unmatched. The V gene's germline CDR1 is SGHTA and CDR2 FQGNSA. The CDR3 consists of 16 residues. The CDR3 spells CASSLESARGRNEQFF. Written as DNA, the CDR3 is TGTGCCAGCAGCTTAGAATCAGCCAGGGGGCGGAATGAGCAGTTCTTC.

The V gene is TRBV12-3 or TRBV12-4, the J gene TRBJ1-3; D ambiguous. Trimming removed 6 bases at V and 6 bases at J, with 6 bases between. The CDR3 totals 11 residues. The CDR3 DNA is TGTGCCAGCAGCCCCGCAAACACCATATATTTT. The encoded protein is CASSPANTIYF.

Here the CDR3 DNA reads TGCGCCAGCAGCTTCAGTGAGGGAGAGACCCAGTACTTC. Translating gives CASSFSEGETQYF. The V gene is TRBV5-1, the J gene TRBJ2-5; D perhaps matches TRBD2 (5 bases). This CDR3 contains 13 residues. Germline V gene lookup returns CDR1 SGHRS and CDR2 YFSETQ. V lost 2 bases and J 4 bases, leaving 9 bases between the germline ends.

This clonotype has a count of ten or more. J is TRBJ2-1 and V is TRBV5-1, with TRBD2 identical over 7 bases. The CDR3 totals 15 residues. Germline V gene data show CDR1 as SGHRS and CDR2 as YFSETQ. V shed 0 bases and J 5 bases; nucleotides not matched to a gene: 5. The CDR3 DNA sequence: TGCGCCAGCAGCTTGGTTCTAGCGGTGAACAATGAGCAGTTCTTC. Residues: CASSLVLAVNNEQFF.

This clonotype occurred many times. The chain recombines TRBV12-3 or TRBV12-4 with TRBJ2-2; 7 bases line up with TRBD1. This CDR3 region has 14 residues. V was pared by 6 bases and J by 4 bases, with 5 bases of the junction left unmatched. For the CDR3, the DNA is TGTGCCAGCAGGCCCGGGACAGCCACCGGGGAGCTGTTTTTT. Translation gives CASRPGTATGELFF.

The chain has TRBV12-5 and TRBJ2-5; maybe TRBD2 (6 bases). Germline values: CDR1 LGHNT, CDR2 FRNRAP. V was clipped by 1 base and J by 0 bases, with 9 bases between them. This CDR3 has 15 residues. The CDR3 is CASGLGSGNQETQYF. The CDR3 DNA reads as TGTGCTAGTGGTTTGGGTAGCGGAAACCAAGAGACCCAGTACTTC.

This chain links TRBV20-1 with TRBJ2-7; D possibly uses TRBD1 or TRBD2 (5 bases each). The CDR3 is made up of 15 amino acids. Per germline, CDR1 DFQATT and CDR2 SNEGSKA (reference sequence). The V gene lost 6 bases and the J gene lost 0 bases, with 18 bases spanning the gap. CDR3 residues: CSARRPGTDSYEQYF. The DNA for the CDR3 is TGCAGTGCCCGCCGACCCGGGACGGACTCCTACGAGCAGTACTTC.

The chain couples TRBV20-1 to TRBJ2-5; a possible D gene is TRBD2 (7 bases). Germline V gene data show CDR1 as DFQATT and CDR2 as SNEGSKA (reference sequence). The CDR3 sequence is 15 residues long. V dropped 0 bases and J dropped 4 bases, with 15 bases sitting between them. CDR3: CSARDKRGGGETQYF. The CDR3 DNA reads TGCAGTGCTAGAGACAAACGAGGGGGGGGAGAGACCCAGTACTTC.

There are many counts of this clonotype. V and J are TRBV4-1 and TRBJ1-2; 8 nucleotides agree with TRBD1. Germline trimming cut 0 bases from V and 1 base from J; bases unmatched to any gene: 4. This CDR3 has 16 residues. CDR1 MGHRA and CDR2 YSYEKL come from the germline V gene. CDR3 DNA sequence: TGCGCCAGCAGCCAAGACGGAGACAGGGGTAACTATGGCTACACCTTC. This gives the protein CASSQDGDRGNYGYTF.

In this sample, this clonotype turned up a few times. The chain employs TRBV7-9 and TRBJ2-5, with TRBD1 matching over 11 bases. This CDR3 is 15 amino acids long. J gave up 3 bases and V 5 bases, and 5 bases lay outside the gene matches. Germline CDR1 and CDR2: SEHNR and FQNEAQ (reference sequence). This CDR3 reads CASSPGTGGEETQYF. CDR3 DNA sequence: TGTGCCAGCAGCCCCGGGACAGGGGGAGAAGAGACCCAGTACTTC.

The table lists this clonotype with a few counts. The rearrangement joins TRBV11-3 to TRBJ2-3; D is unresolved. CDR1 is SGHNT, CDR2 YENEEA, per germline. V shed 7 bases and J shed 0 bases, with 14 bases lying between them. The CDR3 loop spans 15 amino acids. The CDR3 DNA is TGTGCCAGCACAATGGACCGGGCTAGCACAGATACGCAGTATTTT. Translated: CASTMDRASTDTQYF.

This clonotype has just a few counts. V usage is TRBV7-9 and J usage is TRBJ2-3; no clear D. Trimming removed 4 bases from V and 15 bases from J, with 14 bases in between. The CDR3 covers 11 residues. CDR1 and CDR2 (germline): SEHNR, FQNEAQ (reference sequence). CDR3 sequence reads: CASSSSGPVYF. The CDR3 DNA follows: TGTGCCAGCAGCTCCTCCGGACCGGTCTATTTT.

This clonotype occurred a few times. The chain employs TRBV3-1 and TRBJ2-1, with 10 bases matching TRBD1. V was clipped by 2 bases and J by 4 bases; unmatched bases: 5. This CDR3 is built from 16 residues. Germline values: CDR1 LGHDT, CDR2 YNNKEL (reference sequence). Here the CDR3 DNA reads TGTGCCAGCAGCCAAATCGGGACAGGGGCTTACAATGAGCAGTTCTTC. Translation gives CASSQIGTGAYNEQFF.

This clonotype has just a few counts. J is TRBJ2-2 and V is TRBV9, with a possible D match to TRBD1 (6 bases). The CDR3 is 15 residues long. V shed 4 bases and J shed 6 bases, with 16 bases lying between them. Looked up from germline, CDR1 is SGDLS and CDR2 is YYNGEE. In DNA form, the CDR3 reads TGTGCCAGCAGCAGCTTCCAGGGGTCGGCCGGGGAGCTGTTTTTT. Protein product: CASSSFQGSAGELFF.

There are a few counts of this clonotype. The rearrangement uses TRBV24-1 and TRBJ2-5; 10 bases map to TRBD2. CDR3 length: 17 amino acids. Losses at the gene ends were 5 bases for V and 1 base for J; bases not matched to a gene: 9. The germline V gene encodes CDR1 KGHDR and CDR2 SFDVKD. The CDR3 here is CATSGASGREIQETQYF. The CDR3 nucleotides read TGTGCCACCAGTGGCGCTAGCGGGAGAGAAATCCAAGAGACCCAGTACTTC.

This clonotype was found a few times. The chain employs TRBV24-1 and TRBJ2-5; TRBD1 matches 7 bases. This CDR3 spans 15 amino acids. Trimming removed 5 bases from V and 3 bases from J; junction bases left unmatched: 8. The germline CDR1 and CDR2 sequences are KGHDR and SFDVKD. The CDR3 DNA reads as TGTGCCACCAGTGCCCGACTCGGACAGGAAGAGACCCAGTACTTC. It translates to CATSARLGQEETQYF.

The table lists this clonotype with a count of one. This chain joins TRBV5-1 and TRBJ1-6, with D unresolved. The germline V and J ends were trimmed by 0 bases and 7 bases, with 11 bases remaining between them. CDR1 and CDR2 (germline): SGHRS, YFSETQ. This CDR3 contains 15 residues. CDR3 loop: CASSLDEGSNSPLHF. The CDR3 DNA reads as TGCGCCAGCAGCTTGGATGAGGGTTCCAATTCACCCCTCCACTTT.